This T cell receptor (beta chain) emerged from a study of T cell responses to AZD1222 COVID-19 vaccine. Study-level points and caveats: Scientists sampled the repertoires only once the peak T cell response had passed.

Data came from immunoSEQ multiplex PCR; TCRdb stores just in-frame clones and leaves some out. The sample holds hundreds of thousands of clones; about 94% are singletons and the top ten take roughly 0.6%. Germline V gene data show CDR1 as LNHDA and CDR2 as SQIVND (reference sequence). CDR3 length: 16 amino acids. V lost 6 bases, J lost 9 bases, and 13 bases stayed unmatched. Turning to this clone: What it binds is not known.

The sequencing here drew on peripheral blood, taken 28 days after the second AZD1222 dose. This clonotype originated in an adult who received the AZD1222 COVID-19 vaccine. The gene calls are TRBV19 and TRBJ2-1; 11 bases are a match to TRBD2. Here the CDR3 DNA reads TGTGCCAGTAGGGGCCCGGGGACTAGCGGTAGGGGTGAGCAGTTCTTC. Translation: CASRGPGTSGRGEQFF.